The 30 T cell receptor beta chains in this list originate from one sample, sequenced in a study of T cell responses to AZD1222 COVID-19 vaccine. TCRdb's table, derived via immunoSEQ multiplex PCR, lists solely in-frame clones and lacks some. In the table there are approximately 110,000 clones, roughly 84% of which are singletons. The starting material was peripheral blood, obtained on day 0 of AZD1222 vaccination. The receptors here all came from an adult in good health.

The chain combines TRBV21-1 with TRBJ2-1; no check of the table's D call, TRBD1, against the DNA was made. TRBV21-1 is a known pseudogene. The CDR3 length is 18 residues. CDR3 residues: CASSKVSRAGVGNNEQFF. The CDR3 region has the DNA TGTGCCAGCAGCAAAGTTAGTCGGGCAGGGGTGGGAAACAATGAGCAGTTCTTC.

The chain carries TRBV3-1 (or the pseudogene TRBV3-2) and TRBJ1-2, with a weak D call TRBD1 (5 bases). This CDR3 comprises 14 residues. Trimming pared 1 base from V and 3 bases from J, leaving 9 bases between. Germline CDR1 LGHDT, CDR2 YNNKEL (reference sequence). CDR3 loop: CASSQGGGDYGYTF. The CDR3 region has the DNA TGTGCCAGCAGCCAAGGAGGAGGGGACTATGGCTACACCTTC.

The chain joins TRBV10-2 to TRBJ1-1; D perhaps matches TRBD1 (6 bases). V was trimmed by 4 bases and J by 0 bases, leaving 6 bases between them. This CDR3 region has 13 residues. Germline-derived CDR1 and CDR2 are WSHSY and SAAADI. The CDR3 loop reads CASSGTVNTEAFF. CDR3 nucleotides: TGCGCCAGCAGTGGGACAGTGAACACTGAAGCTTTCTTT.

The genes are TRBV28 and TRBJ1-2; 7 bases are shared with TRBD1. Germline V lookup: CDR1 MDHEN, CDR2 SYDVKM. This CDR3 region has 15 residues. The junction had 9 bases not matched to a gene; V was cut back by 4 bases and J by 4 bases. The DNA for the CDR3 is TGTGCCAGCAGTTCCTTTGGGGACAGCAGCTATGGCTACACCTTC. Its translation is CASSSFGDSSYGYTF.

This chain joins TRBV27 and TRBJ1-5; no firm D call. CDR3 length equals 13 residues. CDR1 and CDR2 (germline): MNHEY, SMNVEV (reference sequence). V lost 0 bases and J 8 bases, leaving 8 bases between the germline ends. The CDR3 spells CASSLSSGEPQHF. In DNA, the CDR3 is TGTGCCAGCAGTTTATCATCCGGGGAGCCCCAGCATTTT.

This chain links TRBV5-1 with TRBJ2-5, with a possible D match to TRBD1 (6 bases). CDR1 is SGHRS, CDR2 YFSETQ, per germline. Trimming left V 0 bases short and J 6 bases short, with 9 bases between. This CDR3 is 13 amino acids long. The CDR3 loop reads CASSLEGVKTQYF. CDR3 nucleotides: TGCGCCAGCAGCTTGGAGGGGGTCAAGACCCAGTACTTC.

The rearrangement uses TRBV6-2 or TRBV6-3 and TRBJ1-5; possibly TRBD1 for D (5 bases). Trimming took off 2 bases at V and 9 bases at J, with 8 bases between the two ends. This CDR3 is built from 12 residues. The V gene's germline CDR1 is MNHEY and CDR2 SVGEGT. CDR3 nucleotides: TGTGCCAGCAGTTACGGCCAGGGGCCCCAGCATTTT. This encodes CASSYGQGPQHF.

The gene calls are TRBV7-9 and TRBJ2-7; D may be TRBD1 (6 bases). Germline CDR1 SEHNR, CDR2 FQNEAQ (reference sequence). Trimming cost V 3 bases and J 6 bases, with 18 bases left between them. The CDR3 contains 15 residues. Here the CDR3 reads CASSLTGQGIGEQYF. The DNA for the CDR3 is TGTGCCAGCAGCTTGACTGGGCAGGGGATTGGCGAGCAGTACTTC.

The V and J genes are TRBV18 and TRBJ2-2, with D possibly matching TRBD1 (5 bases). CDR3 length equals 16 residues. In germline, CDR1 is KGHSH, CDR2 LQKENI. Trimming removed 6 bases from V and 4 bases from J, with 18 bases in between. DNA of the CDR3: TGTGCCAGCTCTGCAGGGCGGAAAAGGTCCACCGGGGAGCTGTTTTTT. It codes for CASSAGRKRSTGELFF.

The V and J genes are TRBV27 and TRBJ2-4, with D uncertain. Trimming took off 2 bases at V and 0 bases at J, with 14 bases between the two ends. Looked up from germline, CDR1 is MNHEY and CDR2 is SMNVEV (reference sequence). CDR3 size: 17 residues. CDR3 in amino acids: CASSLSSYSLAKNIQYF. Here the CDR3 DNA reads TGTGCCAGCAGTTTAAGCTCGTATTCACTAGCCAAAAACATTCAGTACTTC.

This chain links TRBV6-5 with TRBJ1-4, with 8 bases identical to TRBD1. This CDR3 has 14 residues. Germline V gene lookup returns CDR1 MNHEY and CDR2 SVGAGI. V shed 8 bases and J 5 bases; nucleotides not matched to a gene: 7. The CDR3 sequence: CASRKDRVNEKLFF. DNA for the CDR3: TGTGCCAGCCGCAAGGACAGGGTGAATGAAAAACTGTTTTTT.

This clone came up once. This rearrangement joins TRBV27 to TRBJ1-1; 7 bases align to TRBD1. The CDR3 is 14 residues long. CDR1 and CDR2 from the germline V gene are MNHEY and SMNVEV (reference sequence). Germline trimming cut 5 bases from V and 4 bases from J; bases unmatched to any gene: 7. CDR3 residues: CASSTRDSFTEAFF. CDR3 coding DNA: TGTGCCAGCAGTACCCGGGACAGCTTCACTGAAGCTTTCTTT.

This rearrangement joins TRBV4-1 to TRBJ2-7; TRBD1 is a possible D gene (6 bases). Germline V CDR1 and CDR2: MGHRA, YSYEKL. With 3 bases removed from V and 7 bases from J, the gap between germline ends came to 16 bases. The CDR3 runs to 14 residues. The CDR3 DNA is TGCGCCAGCAGCCACGGACAGCAAGAGGGGGAGCAGTACTTC. Its protein product is CASSHGQQEGEQYF.

This chain joins TRBV14 and TRBJ1-3, with 8 bases aligning to TRBD1. V gave up 1 base and J gave up 3 bases; unmatched junction bases: 2. Germline CDR1 is SGHDN and CDR2 is FVKESK. The CDR3 length is 15 residues. The CDR3 nucleotides read TGTGCCAGCAGCCAAGGACAGGGGTATGGAAACACCATATATTTT. Its protein product is CASSQGQGYGNTIYF.

The chain employs TRBV4-1 and TRBJ2-1; D unresolved. The CDR3 contains 13 residues. The V gene lost 1 base and the J gene lost 8 bases, with 9 bases spanning the gap. Germline-derived CDR1 and CDR2 are MGHRA and YSYEKL. The CDR3 loop is CASSQGVKDEQFF. The CDR3 DNA reads as TGCGCCAGCAGCCAAGGGGTGAAAGATGAGCAGTTCTTC.

The chain carries TRBV15 and TRBJ1-2; D gene uncertain. The CDR3 is 14 residues long. CDR1 is LNHNV, CDR2 YYDKDF, per germline (reference sequence). Trimming pared 0 bases from V and 8 bases from J, leaving 13 bases between. In DNA, the CDR3 is TGTGCCACCAGCAGAGATCCGGGTTTAGGGGGCTACACCTTC. It encodes CATSRDPGLGGYTF.

J is TRBJ2-2 and V is TRBV6-1, with D unclear. Germline CDR1 MNHNS, CDR2 SASEGT. The CDR3 runs 15 residues. Trimming took 3 bases from V and 2 from J, leaving 10 bases between them. In DNA, the CDR3 is TGTGCCAGCAGTGACAGGCGCCCTAACACCGGGGAGCTGTTTTTT. Protein: CASSDRRPNTGELFF.

The V gene is TRBV9, the J gene TRBJ2-1; TRBD2 matches at 9 bases. The CDR3 totals 16 residues. V lost 3 bases and J lost 12; bases outside the gene matches: 16. Germline assignment: CDR1 SGDLS and CDR2 YYNGEE. CDR3 in DNA: TGTGCCAGCAGCGCTCAAGCGGGGGGCCCTTCCCGTGGGCAGTTCTTC. It is translated as CASSAQAGGPSRGQFF.

The chain is built from TRBV3-1 (or the pseudogene TRBV3-2) and TRBJ2-7, with no clear D. The CDR3 loop spans 16 amino acids. The V end lost 1 base, the J end lost 2 bases, and 15 bases lay between the germline ends. CDR1 and CDR2 from the germline V gene are LGHDT and YNNKEL (reference sequence). For the CDR3, the DNA is TGTGCCAGCAGCCAAGCCGACGGCAGGTCAACCTACGAGCAGTACTTC. Amino acids: CASSQADGRSTYEQYF.

This clone came up once. V usage is TRBV4-1 and J usage is TRBJ2-7; 7 nucleotides line up with TRBD1. This CDR3 comprises 15 residues. The germline CDR1 and CDR2 sequences are MGHRA and YSYEKL. Trimming took 0 bases from V and 7 from J; bases not matched to a gene: 9. The CDR3 protein is CASSQDWGQTREQYF. CDR3 DNA: TGCGCCAGCAGCCAAGATTGGGGACAGACGAGAGAGCAGTACTTC.

V usage is TRBV7-2 and J usage is TRBJ2-3; D not resolved. This CDR3 is built from 15 residues. V lost 1 base and J 0 bases, leaving 8 bases between the germline ends. The germline V gene has CDR1 SGHTA and CDR2 FQGNSA. The CDR3 DNA sequence: TGTGCCAGCAGCTTAGTCCTCTATAGCACAGATACGCAGTATTTT. Amino acids: CASSLVLYSTDTQYF.

The chain recombines TRBV7-6 with TRBJ1-2; 8 bases match TRBD1. This CDR3 spans 16 amino acids. V trimming: 2 bases; J trimming: 5 bases; junction bases outside the gene matches: 10. Germline V CDR1 and CDR2: SGHVS, FNYEAQ. The CDR3 coding sequence is TGTGCCAGCAGCTTATTTTCTTCGGGACAGGTTTATGGCTACACCTTC. Protein product: CASSLFSSGQVYGYTF.

The chain couples TRBV2 to TRBJ2-7, with 9 bases matching TRBD1. The trim removed 8 bases at V and 2 bases at J, leaving 10 bases unmatched. CDR1 SNHLY and CDR2 FYNNEI come from the germline V gene. The CDR3 totals 15 residues. The CDR3 sequence: CASSRIGDRAYEQYF. CDR3 coding DNA: TGTGCCAGCTCACGAATAGGGGACAGGGCCTACGAGCAGTACTTC. The variable domain in full, with the rest retrieved from reference TRBV2 and TRBJ2-7, is EPEVTQTPSHQVTQMGQEVILRCVPISNHLYFYWYRQILGQKVEFLVSFYNNEISEKSEIFDDQFSVERPDGSNFTLKIRSTKLEDSAMYFCASSRIGDRAYEQYFGPGTRLTVT.

The J gene is TRBJ2-1, the V gene TRBV4-1; TRBD2 is a possible D gene (5 bases). There are 14 residues in the CDR3. Germline V CDR1 and CDR2: MGHRA, YSYEKL. The V end lost 4 bases, the J end lost 5 bases, and 12 bases lay between the germline ends. CDR3 sequence reads: CASSRWAGDNEQFF. The CDR3 bases are TGCGCCAGCAGCCGTTGGGCGGGTGACAATGAGCAGTTCTTC.

The CDR3 sequence: CASARSGYTF. The CDR3, as DNA: TGTGCCAGCGCCCGTTCCGGCTACACCTTC. This sequence joins TRBV6-5 and TRBJ1-2; D is unclear. The germline CDR1 and CDR2 sequences are MNHEY and SVGAGI. Deletions cut 8 bases from V and 8 bases from J, with 9 bases between. CDR3 length equals 10 residues.

This chain uses TRBV2 with TRBJ1-2, with D tentatively TRBD1 (5 bases). There are 14 residues in the CDR3. With 6 bases removed from V and 1 base from J, the gap between germline ends came to 12 bases. The germline V gene encodes CDR1 SNHLY and CDR2 FYNNEI. The CDR3 spells CASRQTDSNYGYTF. For the CDR3, the DNA is TGTGCCAGCAGGCAGACAGATAGTAACTATGGCTACACCTTC.

This chain connects TRBV6-5 to TRBJ2-5; tentatively, D is TRBD1 (7 bases). V lost 0 bases, J lost 7 bases, and 12 bases lay in between. CDR3 length: 14 amino acids. Germline CDR1 is MNHEY and CDR2 is SVGAGI. CDR3 amino acids: CASSYSGQGGTQYF. For the CDR3, the DNA is TGTGCCAGCAGTTACTCAGGTCAGGGGGGGACCCAGTACTTC.

V gene TRBV2 combines with J gene TRBJ1-4; D not certain. Trimming left V 10 bases short and J 0 bases short, with 12 bases between. CDR3 length equals 14 residues. Germline loops: CDR1 SNHLY, CDR2 FYNNEI. The CDR3 reads CATQDLTTNEKLFF. The CDR3 nucleotides are TGTGCCACCCAGGACCTAACAACTAATGAAAAACTGTTTTTT.

This chain joins TRBV4-2 and TRBJ2-4; 7 bases match TRBD2. The CDR3 totals 16 residues. With 0 bases clipped from V and 1 base from J, the junction kept 3 bases outside the gene matches. Germline V gives CDR1 LGHNA, CDR2 YNFKEQ. The CDR3 loop reads CASSQDLGGAKNIQYF. CDR3 in DNA: TGTGCCAGCAGCCAAGATCTGGGGGGGGCCAAAAACATTCAGTACTTC.

This clone was detected once. The chain links TRBV24-1 to TRBJ2-1; D gene ambiguous. Germline V gene sequence: CDR1 KGHDR, CDR2 SFDVKD. Trimming cost V 5 bases and J 9 bases, with 16 bases left between them. There are 14 residues in the CDR3. CDR3 nucleotides: TGTGCCACCAGTGCCGATGGGATCCATTTTGAGCAGTTCTTC. This sequence encodes CATSADGIHFEQFF.